The rows below give T cell receptor beta chains drawn from one sample of a study of cytomegalovirus exposure and HLA in healthy donors. Profiled with immunoSEQ multiplex PCR; TCRdb holds only in-frame clones, not every one. The table lists around 74,000 clones, around 85% of them singletons. Sequencing used PBMCs. The receptors were sampled from a man aged 25-45 years in good health and CMV-seronegative. CDR3s leave out the opening cysteine and the closing phenylalanine or tryptophan.

v_call: TRBV11-2
cdr3_aa: ASSLSGNQPQH

v_call: TRBV16
cdr3_aa: ASSQSGQGIAEAF

v_call: TRBV18
cdr3_aa: ASSPGSYNEQF

v_call: TRBV7-2
cdr3_aa: ASSTGTAYGYT

v_call: TRBV10-3
cdr3_aa: ATRGGTQDTGELF

v_call: TRBV30
cdr3_aa: AWSVLGLAGNEQF

v_call: TRBV30
cdr3_aa: AWSSGQNNQPQH

v_call: TRBV7-8
cdr3_aa: ASSLAQGNTDTQY

v_call: TRBV18
cdr3_aa: ASSPQQGAKQPQH

v_call: TRBV6-5
cdr3_aa: ASSWTSGRLDTQY

v_call: TRBV10-3
cdr3_aa: AISSHRPPYEQY

v_call: TRBV5-1
cdr3_aa: ASSLEQRGNTIY

v_call: TRBV5-1
cdr3_aa: ASSPGQGAYYTEAF

v_call: TRBV29-1
cdr3_aa: SVEDSLTDTQY

v_call: TRBV5-1
cdr3_aa: ASSSDGGVETQY

v_call: TRBV28
cdr3_aa: ASSFRYSNQPQH

v_call: TRBV6-6
cdr3_aa: ASSYGDSYFTDTQY

v_call: TRBV28
cdr3_aa: ASSLSGYEQY

v_call: TRBV18
cdr3_aa: ASSPPSTSGGFRTQY

v_call: TRBV5-1
cdr3_aa: ASSFQGYTGELF